One and the same sample provided the 14 T cell receptor beta chains below, sequenced in a study of blood T cell repertoires in COVID-19. The method was immunoSEQ multiplex PCR; TCRdb's version includes in-frame clones alone and lacks a portion of them. The repertoire holds some 260,000 clones, with around nine tenths as singletons. The sequencing input was PBMCs or T cells enriched from blood (not recorded which). Source of these receptors: a woman between 18 and 29 years old who had recovered from COVID-19.

The V and J genes are TRBV7-3 and TRBJ2-5; 8 bases fit TRBD2. Germline loops: CDR1 SGHTA, CDR2 FQGTGA. The CDR3 sequence is 17 residues long. With 0 bases clipped from V and 5 bases from J, the junction kept 11 bases outside the gene matches. The CDR3 DNA reads TGTGCCAGCAGCTTAACGGGCCCTGGCGGGGGGTATGAGACCCAGTACTTC. As protein: CASSLTGPGGGYETQYF. The whole variable domain, filled in from reference TRBV7-3 and TRBJ2-5, reads GAGVSQTPSNKVTEKGKYVELRCDPISGHTALYWYRQSLGQGPEFLIYFQGTGAADDSGLPNDRFFAVRPEGSVSTLKIQRTERGDSAVYLCASSLTGPGGGYETQYFGPGTRLLVL.

The V call is TRBV7-3, the J call TRBJ2-5; D call uncertain. The CDR3 has 13 amino acids. V dropped 4 bases and J dropped 0 bases, with 6 bases sitting between them. Germline loops: CDR1 SGHTA, CDR2 FQGTGA. The CDR3 bases are TGTGCCAGCAGCTGGCAGGACCAAGAGACCCAGTACTTC. Protein: CASSWQDQETQYF.

This clone was counted a single time. J is TRBJ2-1 and V is TRBV7-2; D is unclear. CDR1 and CDR2 from the germline V gene are SGHTA and FQGNSA. The CDR3 contains 15 residues. Deletions cut 1 base from V and 2 bases from J, with 9 bases between. CDR3 region: CASSLGPQPYNEQFF. DNA for the CDR3: TGTGCCAGCAGCTTAGGGCCCCAACCCTACAATGAGCAGTTCTTC.

This clone was seen once. The chain links TRBV18 to TRBJ1-1; no reliable D call. The CDR3 contains 16 residues. Trimming removed 1 base at V and 1 base at J, with 13 bases between. Germline CDR1 is KGHSH and CDR2 is LQKENI. In DNA form, the CDR3 reads TGTGCCAGCTCACCACGACTACAGCACCAGAACACTGAAGCTTTCTTT. Translation gives CASSPRLQHQNTEAFF.

Comments on this clone: A much larger clone sits a single nucleotide away, making a read error possible. V and J are TRBV6-4 and TRBJ2-3; 8 bases are a match to TRBD2. This CDR3 is 15 amino acids long. The germline V gene encodes CDR1 MRHNA and CDR2 SNTAGT. The J segment lost 0 bases and the V segment lost 3 bases, leaving 2 bases of the junction unmatched. CDR3 bases: TGTGCCAGCAGTGAATCTAGCGGGAGCACAGATACGCAGTATTTT. Its protein is CASSESSGSTDTQYF.

A single count supports this clone. The J gene is TRBJ1-5, the V gene TRBV10-3; TRBD1 agrees at 7 bases. Germline V gene sequence: CDR1 ENHRY, CDR2 SYGVKD. Trimming cost V 6 bases and J 9 bases; bases outside gene matches: 11. This CDR3 is 14 amino acids long. The DNA for the CDR3 is TGTGCCATCAGGAGGGACAGCCAGCTCGCGCCCCAGCATTTT. It is translated as CAIRRDSQLAPQHF.

The chain couples TRBV4-3 to TRBJ2-5; a weak D match, TRBD1 (6 bases). With 3 bases removed from V and 7 bases from J, the gap between germline ends came to 12 bases. The germline gives CDR1 LGHNA, CDR2 YSLEER. This CDR3 has 13 amino acids. For the CDR3, the DNA is TGCGCCAGCAGCCATGGACAGAAAGGGACCCAGTACTTC. Translating gives CASSHGQKGTQYF.

This chain links TRBV29-1 with TRBJ2-1; 7 bases are shared with TRBD2. The CDR3 is 13 amino acids. V lost 3 bases, J lost 9 bases, and 8 bases stayed unmatched. From germline, CDR1 is SQVTM and CDR2 ANQGSEA. CDR3 in DNA: TGCAGCGTTGATCCCGCGGGAGTTGGTGAGCAGTTCTTC. Translation gives CSVDPAGVGEQFF.

The chain carries TRBV11-3 and TRBJ2-3; TRBD2 might be the D (6 bases). In germline, CDR1 is SGHNT, CDR2 YENEEA. Trimming removed 1 base from V and 0 bases from J, with 11 bases in between. The length of the CDR3 is 16 residues. The CDR3: CASSLGGDLSTDTQYF. The CDR3 bases are TGTGCCAGCAGCTTAGGTGGGGACTTGAGCACAGATACGCAGTATTTT.

CDR3 loop: CASSLFWDRELGNQPQHF. CDR3 coding DNA: TGTGCCAGCAGTTTATTTTGGGACAGGGAACTTGGGAATCAGCCCCAGCATTTT. The chain joins TRBV28 to TRBJ1-5, with TRBD1 identical over 9 bases. Trimming took 1 base from V and 4 from J; bases not matched to a gene: 11. Germline lookup yields CDR1 MDHEN and CDR2 SYDVKM. The CDR3 has 18 residues.

The V gene is TRBV19, the J gene TRBJ1-1; possible D gene TRBD1, 6 bases. Between the trimmed V and J ends, which lost 3 bases and 0 bases, there was a span of 20 bases. This CDR3 has 18 residues. Germline V gene sequence: CDR1 LNHDA, CDR2 SQIVND (reference sequence). CDR3 nucleotide sequence: TGTGCCAGTAGTATGCTCCGTCAACAGGGTTACATGAACACTGAAGCTTTCTTT. Translation: CASSMLRQQGYMNTEAFF.

About this clone: The junction does not match germline at one end; this may be a read error. The genes are TRBV9 and TRBJ1-2, with TRBD1 matching over 8 bases. CDR3 size: 12 residues. Germline values: CDR1 SGDLS, CDR2 YYNGEE. The chain's CDR3 is CASSPGTGGPSF. Here the CDR3 DNA reads TGTGCCAGCAGCCCGGGGACAGGCGGGCCGTCCTTC.

The J gene is TRBJ1-2, the V gene TRBV12-3 or TRBV12-4; perhaps TRBD1 as D (5 bases). The CDR3 is 13 residues long. V lost 2 bases, J lost 4 bases, and 8 bases lay in between. The CDR3 sequence is CASSLLDSYGYTF. The CDR3 region has the DNA TGTGCCAGCAGTTTACTCGACAGCTATGGCTACACCTTC.

The rearrangement links TRBV11-3 to TRBJ1-2, with D uncertain. Trimming took 5 bases from V and 6 from J, leaving 19 bases between them. CDR3 length: 15 residues. Germline CDR1 is SGHNT and CDR2 is YENEEA. In DNA form, the CDR3 reads TGTGCCAGCAGCCCGCGGCCTGATACGAGGGATGGCTACACCTTC. Translation gives CASSPRPDTRDGYTF.